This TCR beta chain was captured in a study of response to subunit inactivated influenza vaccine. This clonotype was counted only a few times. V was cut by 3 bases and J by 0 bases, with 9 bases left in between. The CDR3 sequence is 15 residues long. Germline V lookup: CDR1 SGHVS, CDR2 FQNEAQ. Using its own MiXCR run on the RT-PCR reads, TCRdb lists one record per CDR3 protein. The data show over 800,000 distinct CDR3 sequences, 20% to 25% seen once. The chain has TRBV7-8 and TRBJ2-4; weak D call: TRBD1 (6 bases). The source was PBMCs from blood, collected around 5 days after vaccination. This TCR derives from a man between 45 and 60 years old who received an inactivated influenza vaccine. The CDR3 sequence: CASSLGRGAKNIQYF. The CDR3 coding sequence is TGTGCCAGCAGCTTGGGCAGGGGAGCCAAAAACATTCAGTACTTC.